The clone carrying this T cell receptor (beta chain) was recorded many times. Germline CDR1 reads MDHEN; CDR2 reads SYDVKM. This CDR3 spans 12 amino acids. Trimming cost V 8 bases and J 14 bases, with 19 bases left between them. This specimen belongs to a study of T-cell reconstitution after alpha-beta-depleted transplantation in children. A library of TCRbeta sequences, prepared with unique molecular identifiers, was generated. TCRdb reanalysed the PCR reads using MiXCR and keeps one entry per CDR3 protein. The sample contains about 440,000 distinct CDR3 sequences, 43% of which appear only once. Sequencing was performed on PBMCs, taken before TCRalphabeta/CD19-depleted stem cell transplant. V gene TRBV28 combines with J gene TRBJ2-4; maybe TRBD1 (6 bases). The receptor was isolated from a girl aged 2-10 years with aplastic anemia, due to receive a stem cell transplant. The CDR3 spells CASHGQSGNEYF. CDR3 coding DNA: TGTGCCAGCCACGGACAGTCCGGGAATGAGTACTTC.